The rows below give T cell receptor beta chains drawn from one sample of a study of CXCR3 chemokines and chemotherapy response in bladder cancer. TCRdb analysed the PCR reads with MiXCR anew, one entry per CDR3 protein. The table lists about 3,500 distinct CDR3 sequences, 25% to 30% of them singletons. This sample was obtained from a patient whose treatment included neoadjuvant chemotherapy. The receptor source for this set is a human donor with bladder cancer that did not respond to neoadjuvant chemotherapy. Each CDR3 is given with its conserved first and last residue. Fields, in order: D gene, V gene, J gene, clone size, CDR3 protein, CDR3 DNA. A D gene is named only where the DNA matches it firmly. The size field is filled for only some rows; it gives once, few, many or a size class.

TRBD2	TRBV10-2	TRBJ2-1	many	CASRTSGGAYNEQFF	TGCGCCAGCCGGACTAGCGGGGGGGCCTACAATGAGCAGTTCTTC
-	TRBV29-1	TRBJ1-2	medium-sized	CSVGQPANYGYTF	TGCAGCGTTGGGCAGCCGGCTAACTATGGCTACACCTTC
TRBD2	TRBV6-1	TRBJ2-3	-	CASSEDPSGGDTQYF	TGTGCCAGCAGTGAAGACCCTAGCGGGGGGGATACGCAGTATTTT
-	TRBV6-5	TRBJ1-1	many	CASRRGAGTEAFF	TGTGCCAGCAGGCGCGGGGCTGGCACTGAAGCTTTCTTT
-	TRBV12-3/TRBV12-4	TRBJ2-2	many	CASSLPRAAGGVAFTGELFF	TGTGCCAGCAGTTTACCTCGCGCGGCTGGGGGTGTTGCGTTTACCGGGGAGCTGTTTTTT
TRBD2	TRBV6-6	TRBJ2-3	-	CASSSPGLAGARTDTQYF	TGTGCCAGCAGTAGCCCCGGACTAGCGGGGGCGCGCACAGATACGCAGTATTTT
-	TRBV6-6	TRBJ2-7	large	CASSRPYEQYF	TGTGCCAGCAGCCGCCCCTACGAGCAGTACTTC
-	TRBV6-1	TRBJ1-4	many	CASRRTEAGEKLFF	TGTGCCAGCAGACGGACAGAAGCGGGTGAAAAACTGTTTTTT
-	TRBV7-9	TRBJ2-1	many	CASRGNDNEQFF	TGTGCCAGTCGGGGAAACGACAATGAGCAGTTCTTC
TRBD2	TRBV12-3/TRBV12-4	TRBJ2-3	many	CASSLRTSQGSRTDTQYF	TGTGCCAGCAGTCTTCGGACTAGCCAAGGGTCGAGAACAGATACGCAGTATTTT
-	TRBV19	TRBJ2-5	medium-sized	CASSPESVGTQYF	TGTGCCAGTAGTCCCGAGTCAGTTGGGACCCAGTACTTC
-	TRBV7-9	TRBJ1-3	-	CASSLAGQPTIYF	TGTGCCAGCAGCTTAGCGGGGCAGCCCACCATATATTTT
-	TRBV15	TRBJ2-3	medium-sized	CATSSGRGLTDTQYF	TGTGCCACCAGCAGCGGGCGGGGGCTCACAGATACGCAGTATTTT
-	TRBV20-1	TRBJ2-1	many	CSARDAGPSYNEQFF	TGCAGTGCTAGAGATGCGGGGCCTTCGTACAATGAGCAGTTCTTC
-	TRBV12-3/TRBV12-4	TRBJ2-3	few	CASTYRGTDTQYF	TGTGCCAGCACCTATCGGGGCACAGATACGCAGTATTTT
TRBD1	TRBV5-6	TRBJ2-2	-	CASFFDRGTGELFF	TGTGCCAGCTTTTTCGACAGGGGCACCGGGGAGCTGTTTTTT
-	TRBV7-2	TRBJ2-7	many	CASSWKDGGEQYF	TGTGCCAGCAGCTGGAAGGACGGTGGGGAGCAGTACTTC
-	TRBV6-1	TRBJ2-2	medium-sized	CASSLFGGTGELFF	TGTGCCAGCAGCCTATTCGGGGGCACCGGGGAGCTGTTTTTT
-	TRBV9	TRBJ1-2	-	CASSVGNSNYGYTF	TGTGCCAGCAGCGTGGGCAATTCTAACTATGGCTACACCTTC
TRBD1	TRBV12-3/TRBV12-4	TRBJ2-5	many	CASSRTGANQETQYF	TGTGCCAGCAGCCGGACAGGGGCGAACCAAGAGACCCAGTACTTC
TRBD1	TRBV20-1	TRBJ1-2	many	CSALGQAGYGYTF	TGCAGTGCCCTGGGACAGGCCGGCTATGGCTACACCTTC
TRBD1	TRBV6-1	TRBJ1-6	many	CASSGQGFTNSPLHF	TGTGCCAGCAGTGGACAGGGGTTCACTAATTCACCCCTCCACTTT
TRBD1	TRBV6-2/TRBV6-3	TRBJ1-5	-	CASRPTGDSNQPQHF	TGTGCCAGCAGACCGACAGGGGATAGCAATCAGCCCCAGCATTTT
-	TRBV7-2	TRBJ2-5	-	CASSLGVRETQYF	TGTGCCAGCAGCTTAGGGGTTAGGGAGACCCAGTACTTC
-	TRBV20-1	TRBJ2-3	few	CSARRGWGATDTQYF	TGCAGTGCCCGGCGTGGGTGGGGGGCAACAGATACGCAGTATTTT
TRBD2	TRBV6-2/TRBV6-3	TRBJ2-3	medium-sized	CASSFGGGGDTQYF	TGTGCCAGCAGTTTTGGCGGGGGGGGGGATACGCAGTATTTT
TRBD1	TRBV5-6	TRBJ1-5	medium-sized	CASSLLGQGGGNQPQHF	TGTGCCAGCAGCTTGTTGGGGCAGGGGGGAGGCAATCAGCCCCAGCATTTT
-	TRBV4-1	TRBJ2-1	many	CASSPYHGKRNEQFF	TGCGCCAGCAGCCCCTACCACGGGAAACGAAATGAGCAGTTCTTC